The rows below give T cell receptor beta chains drawn from one sample of a study of cytomegalovirus exposure and HLA in healthy donors. This table comes from immunoSEQ multiplex PCR, and its TCRdb copy is limited to in-frame clones, with some not included. The table shows about 98,000 clones, with roughly 85% occurring only once. Sequences were obtained from PBMCs. The receptors come from a woman under 40 in good health and CMV-seronegative. CDR3s include the opening cysteine and the closing phenylalanine or tryptophan. The order of the fields is clone size, J gene, V gene, D gene, CDR3 protein, CDR3 DNA. D genes are given only for firm matches. Clone sizes are given selectively: once, few, many, or a class where the clone is expanded.

>NA|TRBJ1-2|TRBV7-2|TRBD1
CASSYRDRDYGYTF
TGTGCCAGCAGCTACCGGGACAGGGACTATGGCTACACCTTC
>NA|TRBJ1-3|TRBV9|NA
CASSRGGSISGNTIYF
TGTGCCAGCAGTCGAGGAGGTTCCATCTCTGGAAACACCATATATTTT
>few|TRBJ1-1|TRBV19|TRBD1
CASRRMDRRNTEAFF
TGTGCCAGCCGTCGGATGGACAGGAGGAACACTGAAGCTTTCTTT
>NA|TRBJ2-3|TRBV25-1|TRBD2
CASSAPSGGASDTQYF
TGTGCCAGCAGTGCTCCTAGCGGGGGGGCATCGGATACGCAGTATTTT
>NA|TRBJ1-4|TRBV2|NA
CASGGGGAPGQTTNEKLFF
TGTGCCAGCGGTGGGGGGGGCGCCCCGGGCCAAACAACTAATGAAAAACTGTTTTTT
>NA|TRBJ2-5|TRBV10-3|TRBD1
CAISEGAGGRSETQYF
TGTGCCATCAGTGAAGGGGCAGGGGGAAGGTCGGAGACCCAGTACTTC
>NA|TRBJ1-2|TRBV7-2|NA
CASTKDSGYTF
TGTGCCAGCACCAAAGACAGTGGCTACACCTTC
>NA|TRBJ1-2|TRBV7-9|TRBD1
CASSSWDRAGYGYTF
TGTGCCAGCAGCTCTTGGGACAGGGCGGGGTATGGCTACACCTTC
>NA|TRBJ2-5|TRBV4-2|TRBD2
CASSRTKSGGTQETQYF
TGTGCCAGCAGCCGCACTAAGAGCGGGGGAACCCAAGAGACCCAGTACTTC
>few|TRBJ1-1|TRBV4-1|TRBD1
CAARTGLSTEAFF
TGCGCCGCTAGGACAGGCCTAAGCACTGAAGCTTTCTTT
>NA|TRBJ2-1|TRBV9|NA
CASSPQAGLSYNEQFF
TGTGCCAGCAGCCCTCAAGCGGGCCTCTCCTACAATGAGCAGTTCTTC
>NA|TRBJ2-3|TRBV7-2|NA
CASTLGRSTDTQYF
TGTGCCAGCACCCTGGGCAGGAGCACAGATACGCAGTATTTT
>NA|TRBJ1-5|TRBV7-2|NA
CASSLDTGQPQHF
TGTGCCAGCAGCTTAGACACGGGTCAGCCCCAGCATTTT
>once|TRBJ2-3|TRBV9|TRBD2
CASSVRPAGGTDTQYF
TGTGCCAGCAGCGTACGCCCAGCGGGGGGCACAGATACGCAGTATTTT
>NA|TRBJ1-5|TRBV5-5|TRBD1
CASSLRLRDRANQPQHF
TGTGCCAGCAGCTTGAGATTACGAGACAGGGCTAATCAGCCCCAGCATTTT
>NA|TRBJ2-7|TRBV29-1|TRBD1
CSVEEQHRGSYEQYF
TGCAGCGTTGAAGAACAGCACAGGGGATCCTACGAGCAGTACTTC
>few|TRBJ2-7|TRBV2|NA
CASSVEQGPYEQYF
TGTGCCAGCAGTGTGGAGCAGGGGCCCTACGAGCAGTACTTC
>NA|TRBJ1-1|TRBV19|TRBD1
CASSMIQGKAEAFF
TGTGCCAGTAGTATGATACAGGGGAAGGCCGAAGCTTTCTTT
>NA|TRBJ2-3|TRBV5-1|TRBD2
CASSSTSGSPDTQYF
TGCGCCAGCAGCTCGACTAGCGGGAGTCCAGATACGCAGTATTTT
>NA|TRBJ1-1|TRBV5-4|NA
CASSVDRFGGTEAFF
TGTGCCAGCAGCGTAGACAGATTCGGGGGCACTGAAGCTTTCTTT
>NA|TRBJ1-2|TRBV4-3|NA
CASSQGAGGYTF
TGCGCCAGCAGCCAAGGCGCGGGTGGCTACACCTTC
>NA|TRBJ2-3|TRBV19|TRBD2
CASSPAVAGVSTDTQYF
TGTGCCAGTAGCCCCGCCGTTGCGGGAGTGAGCACAGATACGCAGTATTTT
>NA|TRBJ1-1|TRBV6-1|NA
CASRESGRVTEAFF
TGTGCCAGCAGGGAGTCAGGGAGGGTCACTGAAGCTTTCTTT
>NA|TRBJ2-2|TRBV19|TRBD1
CASSRGVGQGKAGELFF
TGTGCCAGTAGTAGGGGGGTTGGACAGGGAAAGGCCGGGGAGCTGTTTTTT
>once|TRBJ2-3|TRBV27|NA
CASSLTTLLAALTDTQYF
TGTGCCAGCAGTTTAACCACCCTTTTAGCGGCCCTCACAGATACGCAGTATTTT